This T cell receptor beta chain came from a study of blood T cell repertoires in COVID-19. About the study: Samples taken during acute and convalescent COVID-19 were collected in the United States, Italy and Spain. Sources were T cells, B-cell-depleted T cells, or PBMCs; the material itself was cDNA or gDNA.

J lost 3 bases, V lost 2 bases, and 7 bases had no gene match. CDR1 is SGHVS and CDR2 is FNYEAQ in the germline V gene. This CDR3 has 15 amino acids. The authors' processing: Amplification of reference gene primers was used by the study to estimate nucleated cell counts. Data came from immunoSEQ multiplex PCR; TCRdb stores just in-frame clones and leaves some out. That table supplies the V and J calls and clone size; D and trimming were determined from the DNA. Among approximately 220,000 clones listed, 80% to 85% were seen once. V and J are TRBV7-6 and TRBJ2-7; TRBD2 agrees at 7 bases. The origin of this receptor is a woman in her 30s who had recovered from COVID-19. The sequencing sample was made of peripheral blood. As DNA, the CDR3 is TGTGCCAGCAGCTTACGCGGGAGTGTTTTCTACGAGCAGTACTTC. Protein product: CASSLRGSVFYEQYF.